The 13 T cell receptor beta chains reported below all come from one sample, sequenced in a study of blood T cell repertoires in COVID-19. The method was immunoSEQ multiplex PCR; TCRdb's version includes in-frame clones alone and lacks a portion of them. The sample lists roughly 75,000 clones, about 86% occurring once. The source material was peripheral blood. All receptors come from a man aged 70 or older with acute or convalescent COVID-19.

This rearrangement joins TRBV6-4 to TRBJ1-1; TRBD1 might be the D (6 bases). Trimming took 4 bases from V and 1 from J, leaving 10 bases between them. The CDR3 contains 14 residues. Germline values: CDR1 MRHNA, CDR2 SNTAGT. The CDR3 sequence is CASSATRGNTEAFF. In DNA form, the CDR3 reads TGTGCCAGCAGTGCAACCAGGGGGAACACTGAAGCTTTCTTT.

The V gene is TRBV6-4, the J gene TRBJ1-1, with D perhaps TRBD1 (6 bases). V was cut by 2 bases and J by 5 bases, with 12 bases left in between. CDR1 is MRHNA and CDR2 is SNTAGT in the germline V gene. The CDR3 has 14 residues. As DNA, the CDR3 is TGTGCCAGCAGTGACAGGGCAGGGGATACTGAAGCTTTCTTT. It is translated as CASSDRAGDTEAFF.

The chain uses TRBV3-1 (or the pseudogene TRBV3-2) and TRBJ2-3; possible D gene TRBD1, 6 bases. This CDR3 comprises 16 residues. V shed 0 bases and J shed 3 bases, with 13 bases lying between them. CDR1 and CDR2 (germline): LGHDT, YNNKEL (reference sequence). The CDR3 nucleotides are TGTGCCAGCAGCCAAGATTTGGTCAGGGGTACAGATACGCAGTATTTT. Protein: CASSQDLVRGTDTQYF.

The chain has TRBV19 and TRBJ2-1; TRBD2 agrees at 9 bases. Germline V gene lookup returns CDR1 LNHDA and CDR2 SQIVND (reference sequence). The V segment lost 7 bases and the J segment 9 bases; nucleotides outside the gene matches: 4. This CDR3 comprises 12 residues. CDR3 DNA sequence: TGTGCCAGTATGGGACTAGCATCTGAGCAGTTCTTC. Translation: CASMGLASEQFF.

The gene calls are TRBV9 and TRBJ2-3; weak D call: TRBD1 (6 bases). The CDR3 is 14 residues long. Per the germline V gene, CDR1 is SGDLS and CDR2 is YYNGEE. V lost 0 bases and J 6 bases, leaving 11 bases between the germline ends. The CDR3 sequence is CASSVATGSDTQYF. In DNA, the CDR3 is TGTGCCAGCAGCGTAGCTACAGGGAGTGATACGCAGTATTTT.

The rearrangement uses TRBV4-2 and TRBJ2-1, with TRBD2 matching 7 bases. Germline V CDR1 and CDR2: LGHNA, YNFKEQ. V lost 0 bases to trimming and J lost 10 bases; unmatched junction nucleotides: 9. The CDR3 extends over 15 amino acids. CDR3 coding DNA: TGTGCCAGCAGCCAAGATAGCGGGTGGGAGAGAGAGCAGTTCTTC. Its protein is CASSQDSGWEREQFF.

This rearrangement joins TRBV19 to TRBJ2-7; 10 bases fit TRBD2. In germline, CDR1 is LNHDA, CDR2 SQIVND (reference sequence). The CDR3 extends over 14 amino acids. The junction had 4 bases not matched to a gene; V was cut back by 8 bases and J by 0 bases. CDR3: CASGLAGVSYEQYF. The DNA for the CDR3 is TGTGCCAGTGGCCTAGCGGGGGTCTCCTACGAGCAGTACTTC.

J is TRBJ2-3 and V is TRBV11-3; possible D gene TRBD1, 5 bases. Deletions cut 5 bases from V and 4 bases from J, with 19 bases between. The germline V gene has CDR1 SGHNT and CDR2 YENEEA. CDR3 size: 16 residues. The CDR3 coding sequence is TGTGCCAGCAGCCAGACAGCAGCCCCCCGGGCAGATACGCAGTATTTT. Its translation: CASSQTAAPRADTQYF.

The chain couples TRBV19 to TRBJ1-3; unclear D gene. The CDR3 extends over 14 amino acids. V was pared by 6 bases and J by 0 bases, with 9 bases between. The germline V gene encodes CDR1 LNHDA and CDR2 SQIVND (reference sequence). In nucleotides, the CDR3 is TGTGCCAGTAGGCCTTCCGGCTCTGGAAACACCATATATTTT. Residues: CASRPSGSGNTIYF. Variable domain in full (rest from reference TRBV19 and TRBJ1-3): DGGITQSPKYLFRKEGQNVTLSCEQNLNHDAMYWYRQDPGQGLRLIYYSQIVNDFQKGDIAEGYSVSREKKESFPLTVTSAQKNPTAFYLCASRPSGSGNTIYFGEGSWLTVV.

For the CDR3, the DNA is TGTGCCACCAGCATTGCAGCGGGAGGGCCTTTTCCGTCCGGGGAGCTGTTTTTT. It yields the protein CATSIAAGGPFPSGELFF. J is TRBJ2-2 and V is TRBV15; 10 bases agree with TRBD2. There are 18 residues in the CDR3. Trimming cost V 4 bases and J 6 bases; bases outside gene matches: 14. Germline assignment: CDR1 LNHNV and CDR2 YYDKDF (reference sequence).

The chain is built from TRBV5-1 and TRBJ2-7, with D possibly TRBD1 on 6 matching bases. Trimming took 5 bases from V and 12 from J, leaving 24 bases between them. Per germline, CDR1 SGHRS and CDR2 YFSETQ. The CDR3 is made up of 14 amino acids. The CDR3 reads CASSWGLAEDPSYF. The CDR3 coding sequence is TGCGCCAGCAGTTGGGGGCTTGCGGAGGACCCCTCGTACTTC.

The chain combines TRBV18 with TRBJ1-4; a weak D match, TRBD1 (6 bases). The V end lost 5 bases, the J end lost 3 bases, and 13 bases lay between the germline ends. The CDR3 runs 15 residues. Germline CDR1 reads KGHSH; CDR2 reads LQKENI. CDR3 nucleotide sequence: TGTGCCAGCTCAATGCAGGGGTCGGCTAATGAAAAACTGTTTTTT. This translates into CASSMQGSANEKLFF.

The chain joins TRBV20-1 to TRBJ1-2; D call uncertain. This CDR3 contains 11 residues. Germline values: CDR1 DFQATT, CDR2 SNEGSKA (reference sequence). Trimming removed 3 bases from V and 6 bases from J, with 8 bases in between. CDR3 protein: CSASRENGYTF. DNA for the CDR3: TGCAGTGCTAGTCGGGAAAATGGCTACACCTTC.